Below, 16 T cell receptor beta chains from the same sample are listed, as sequenced in a study of T cell repertoires in cytomegalovirus infection. These receptors' targets are unknown. Using its own MiXCR run on the reads, TCRdb lists one record per CDR3 protein. The table lists about 500,000 distinct CDR3 sequences, roughly a third of them singletons. The sample consisted of cultured PBMCs, taken from culture after CMV antigen stimulation. All receptors derive from a human donor in good health (CMV status not recorded). Some clones in this sample may be carry-over from other donors' samples.

Only a few counts were recorded for this clonotype. V and J are TRBV28 and TRBJ2-7; D unresolved. V gave up 6 bases and J gave up 0 bases, with 9 bases separating them. CDR3 length equals 13 residues. Germline CDR1 is MDHEN and CDR2 is SYDVKM. As DNA, the CDR3 is TGTGCCAGCAGCTCGTCGAGCTCCTACGAGCAGTACTTC. Encoded protein: CASSSSSSYEQYF.

This clonotype was found a few times. The V gene is TRBV5-1, the J gene TRBJ2-1; TRBD2 matches at 11 bases. Per the germline V gene, CDR1 is SGHRS and CDR2 is YFSETQ. The CDR3 contains 15 residues. Trimming at V came to 5 bases and at J to 7 bases, leaving 8 bases not matched to a gene. CDR3 amino acids: CASRQTGTSGNEQFF. The DNA for the CDR3 is TGCGCCAGCAGACAAACCGGGACTAGCGGAAATGAGCAGTTCTTC.

The V gene is TRBV19, the J gene TRBJ2-1, with TRBD2 matching 11 bases. There are 14 residues in the CDR3. CDR1 is LNHDA and CDR2 is SQIVND in the germline V gene (reference sequence). V lost 8 bases and J lost 3; bases outside the gene matches: 3. CDR3: CASGTSGGYNEQFF. The CDR3 coding sequence is TGTGCCAGTGGAACTAGCGGGGGCTACAATGAGCAGTTCTTC.

The chain uses TRBV7-9 and TRBJ2-1; maybe TRBD2 (5 bases). The CDR3 spans 13 residues. V was trimmed by 5 bases and J by 7 bases, leaving 12 bases between them. The V gene's germline CDR1 is SEHNR and CDR2 FQNEAQ (reference sequence). CDR3 in amino acids: CASSAFGDNEQFF. As DNA, the CDR3 is TGTGCCAGCAGCGCGTTCGGGGATAATGAGCAGTTCTTC.

Only a few counts were recorded for this clonotype. An end of the junction does not agree with germline; a read error may underlie this. This rearrangement joins TRBV5-3 to TRBJ2-4; D gene unclear. TRBV5-3 is filed as an ORF, its function uncertain. The length of the CDR3 is 11 residues. The CDR3 sequence is CASSGRDEPHF. DNA for the CDR3: TGTGCCAGCAGTGGGCGTGACGAGCCACACTTC.

The CDR3 DNA is TGTGCCAGTAGTGCGTACAGGGGCGCGGGAGAGACCCAGTACTTC. It yields the protein CASSAYRGAGETQYF. The chain is built from TRBV19 and TRBJ2-5, with TRBD1 identical over 7 bases. Per the germline V gene, CDR1 is LNHDA and CDR2 is SQIVND (reference sequence). This CDR3 contains 15 residues. V lost 5 bases to trimming and J lost 4 bases; unmatched junction nucleotides: 10.

V is TRBV15 and J is TRBJ2-3; weak D call: TRBD1 (6 bases). V gave up 0 bases and J gave up 1 base, with 11 bases separating them. Germline V gene data show CDR1 as LNHNV and CDR2 as YYDKDF (reference sequence). This CDR3 has 16 amino acids. CDR3 nucleotide sequence: TGTGCCACCAGCAGAGAGTTTGGGGGCGGCACAGATACGCAGTATTTT. Translation: CATSREFGGGTDTQYF.

V is TRBV6-5 and J is TRBJ1-2, with D maybe TRBD1 (6 bases). Per germline, CDR1 MNHEY and CDR2 SVGAGI. The CDR3 consists of 13 residues. V was shortened by 2 bases and J by 4 bases, with 8 bases between the two germline ends. In DNA form, the CDR3 reads TGTGCCAGCAGTTACGAGGGGGGCTATGGCTACACCTTC. It encodes CASSYEGGYGYTF.

Only a few counts were recorded for this clonotype. This chain joins TRBV12-3 or TRBV12-4 and TRBJ2-5, with 10 positions matching TRBD2. CDR3 size: 17 residues. The ends lost 1 base at V and 4 bases at J; junction bases unmatched: 9. The CDR3 DNA sequence: TGTGCCAGCAGTTTAGTTCTAGCGGGAGCTATTCCAGAGACCCAGTACTTC. It is translated as CASSLVLAGAIPETQYF.

The genes are TRBV2 and TRBJ2-2; TRBD1 aligns across 9 bases. Germline lookup yields CDR1 SNHLY and CDR2 FYNNEI. The CDR3 covers 15 residues. J was trimmed by 3 bases and V by 6 bases; bases with no gene match: 5. DNA for the CDR3: TGTGCCAGCAGGCCCGGGACAGGGCACACCGGGGAGCTGTTTTTT. This sequence encodes CASRPGTGHTGELFF.

This clonotype was found once. This sequence joins TRBV2 and TRBJ2-3; a possible D gene is TRBD2 (5 bases). Trimming took 6 bases from V and 6 from J, leaving 19 bases between them. This CDR3 is 15 amino acids long. The germline gives CDR1 SNHLY, CDR2 FYNNEI. In nucleotides, the CDR3 is TGTGCCAGCAGCCGTAGACTACCCCGGGTGGATACGCAGTATTTT. Protein sequence: CASSRRLPRVDTQYF.

The V gene is TRBV5-1, the J gene TRBJ2-3; TRBD2 matches at 11 bases. Looked up from germline, CDR1 is SGHRS and CDR2 is YFSETQ. The junction had 11 bases not matched to a gene; V was cut back by 5 bases and J by 3 bases. The CDR3 spans 17 residues. The CDR3 DNA sequence: TGCGCCAGCAGTCGACTTAGCGGGAGGGCCGTGACAGATACGCAGTATTTT. Protein product: CASSRLSGRAVTDTQYF.

This chain uses TRBV7-2 with TRBJ2-2; D not resolved. CDR3 length equals 15 residues. From germline, CDR1 is SGHTA and CDR2 FQGNSA. The ends were cut back, 6 bases at V and 4 bases at J, with 15 bases in the middle. The CDR3 sequence: CASRNWPRPTGELFF. The CDR3 DNA sequence: TGTGCCAGCAGAAACTGGCCAAGGCCCACCGGGGAGCTGTTTTTT.

This chain links TRBV5-4 with TRBJ2-1; D is undetermined. Trimming removed 0 bases at V and 9 bases at J, with 7 bases between. The CDR3 spans 12 residues. The germline gives CDR1 SGHNT, CDR2 YYREEE (reference sequence). Here the CDR3 DNA reads TGTGCCAGCAGCTTGGAGGGCGGTGAGCAGTTCTTC. It yields the protein CASSLEGGEQFF.

This clonotype showed up many times. The CDR3 is CASSGLPGQGRAEQYF. The CDR3 coding sequence is TGTGCCAGCAGCGGATTACCGGGACAGGGGCGAGCCGAGCAGTACTTC. The chain recombines TRBV5-6 with TRBJ2-7; TRBD1 matches 10 bases. V lost 4 bases, J lost 6 bases, and 13 bases stayed unmatched. CDR1 and CDR2 from the germline V gene are SGHDT and YYEEEE. This CDR3 has 16 amino acids.

This sequence joins TRBV19 and TRBJ2-7, with D possibly being TRBD2 (7 bases). V was pared by 5 bases and J by 0 bases, with 20 bases between. The V gene's germline CDR1 is LNHDA and CDR2 SQIVND (reference sequence). The CDR3 is 17 amino acids. CDR3 amino acids: CASSGSSGGGSSYEQYF. CDR3 DNA: TGTGCCAGTAGTGGCTCTAGCGGAGGGGGTAGCTCCTACGAGCAGTACTTC. The full variable domain, completed using reference TRBV19 and TRBJ2-7, is DGGITQSPKYLFRKEGQNVTLSCEQNLNHDAMYWYRQDPGQGLRLIYYSQIVNDFQKGDIAEGYSVSREKKESFPLTVTSAQKNPTAFYLCASSGSSGGGSSYEQYFGPGTRLTVT.